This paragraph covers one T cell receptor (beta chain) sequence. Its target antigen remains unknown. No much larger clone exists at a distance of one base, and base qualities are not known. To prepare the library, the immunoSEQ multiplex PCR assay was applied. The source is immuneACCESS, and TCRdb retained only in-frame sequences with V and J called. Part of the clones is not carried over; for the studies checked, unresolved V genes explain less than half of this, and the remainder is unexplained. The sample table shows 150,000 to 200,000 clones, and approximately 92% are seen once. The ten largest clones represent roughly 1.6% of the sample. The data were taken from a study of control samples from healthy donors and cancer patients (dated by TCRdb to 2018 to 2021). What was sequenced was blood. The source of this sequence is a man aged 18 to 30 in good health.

The bases are TGTGCCAGCACCCACAACCTATGGGAAAAACTGTTTTTT. Its translation is CASTHNLWEKLFF. The chain employs TRBV7-9 and TRBJ1-4; the D gene cannot be named for sure. The germline V gene encodes CDR1 SEHNR and CDR2 FQNEAQ (reference sequence). At the junction V is shortened by 7 bases and J by 8 bases, with 14 bases in between. The CDR3, from cysteine to phenylalanine, totals 13 residues. CDR3 DNA is the only sequence kept; it has 39 bases, read in frame from the first base.